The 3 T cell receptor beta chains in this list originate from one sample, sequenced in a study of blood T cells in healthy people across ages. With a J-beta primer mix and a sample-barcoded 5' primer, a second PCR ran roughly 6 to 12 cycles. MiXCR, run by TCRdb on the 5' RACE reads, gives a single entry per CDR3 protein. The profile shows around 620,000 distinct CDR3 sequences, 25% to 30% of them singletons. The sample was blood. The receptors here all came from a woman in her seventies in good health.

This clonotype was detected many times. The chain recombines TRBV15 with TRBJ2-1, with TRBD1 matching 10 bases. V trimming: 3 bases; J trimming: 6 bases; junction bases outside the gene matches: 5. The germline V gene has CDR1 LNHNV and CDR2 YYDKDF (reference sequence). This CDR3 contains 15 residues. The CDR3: CATSRGQGRGNEQFF. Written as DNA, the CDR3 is TGTGCCACCAGCAGGGGACAGGGGAGAGGCAATGAGCAGTTCTTC.

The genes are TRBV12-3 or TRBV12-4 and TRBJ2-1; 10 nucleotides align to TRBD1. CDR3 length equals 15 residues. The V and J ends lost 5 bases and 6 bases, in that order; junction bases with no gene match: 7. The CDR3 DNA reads TGTGCCAGCAGTCGCCCTCGGGACAGGGGCAATGAGCAGTTCTTC. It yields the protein CASSRPRDRGNEQFF.

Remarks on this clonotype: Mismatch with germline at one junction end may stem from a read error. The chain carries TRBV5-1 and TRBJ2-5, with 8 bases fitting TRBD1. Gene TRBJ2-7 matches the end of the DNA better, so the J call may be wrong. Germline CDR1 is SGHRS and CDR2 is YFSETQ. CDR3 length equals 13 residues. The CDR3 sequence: CASSRDRTYEQYF. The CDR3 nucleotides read TGTGCCAGCAGCAGGGACAGGACCTACGAGCAGTACTTC.